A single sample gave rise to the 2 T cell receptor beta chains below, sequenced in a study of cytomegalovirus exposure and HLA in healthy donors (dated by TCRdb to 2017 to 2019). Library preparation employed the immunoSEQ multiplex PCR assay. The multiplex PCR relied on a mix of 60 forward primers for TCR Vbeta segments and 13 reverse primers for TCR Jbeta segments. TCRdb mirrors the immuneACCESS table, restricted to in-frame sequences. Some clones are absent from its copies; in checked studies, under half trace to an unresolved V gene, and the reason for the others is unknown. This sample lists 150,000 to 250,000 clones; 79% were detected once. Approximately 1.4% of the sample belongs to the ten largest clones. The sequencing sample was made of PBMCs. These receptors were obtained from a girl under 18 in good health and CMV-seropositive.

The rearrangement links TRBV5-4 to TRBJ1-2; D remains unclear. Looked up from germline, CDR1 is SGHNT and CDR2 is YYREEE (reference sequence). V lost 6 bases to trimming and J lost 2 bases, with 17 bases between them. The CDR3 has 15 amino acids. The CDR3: CASTTGGLLNYGYTF. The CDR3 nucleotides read TGTGCCAGCACCACCGGTGGGCTTCTAAACTATGGCTACACCTTC.

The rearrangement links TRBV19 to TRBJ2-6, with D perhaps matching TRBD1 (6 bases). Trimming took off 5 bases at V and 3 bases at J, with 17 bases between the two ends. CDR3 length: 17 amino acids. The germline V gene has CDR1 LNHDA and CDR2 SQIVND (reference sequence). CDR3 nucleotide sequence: TGTGCCAGTAGTGCCGGGACACGAGGGTTTGGGGCCAACGTCCTGACTTTC. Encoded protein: CASSAGTRGFGANVLTF.